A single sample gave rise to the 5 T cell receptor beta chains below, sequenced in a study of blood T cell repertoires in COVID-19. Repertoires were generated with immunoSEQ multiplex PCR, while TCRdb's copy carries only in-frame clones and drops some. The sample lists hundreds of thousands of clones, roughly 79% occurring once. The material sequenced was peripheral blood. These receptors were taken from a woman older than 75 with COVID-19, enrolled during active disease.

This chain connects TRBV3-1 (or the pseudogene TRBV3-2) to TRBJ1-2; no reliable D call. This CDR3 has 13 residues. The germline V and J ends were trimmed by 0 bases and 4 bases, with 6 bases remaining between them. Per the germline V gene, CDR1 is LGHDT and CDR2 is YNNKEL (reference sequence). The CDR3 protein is CASSQDPSYGYTF. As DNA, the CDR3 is TGTGCCAGCAGCCAAGATCCCAGCTATGGCTACACCTTC.

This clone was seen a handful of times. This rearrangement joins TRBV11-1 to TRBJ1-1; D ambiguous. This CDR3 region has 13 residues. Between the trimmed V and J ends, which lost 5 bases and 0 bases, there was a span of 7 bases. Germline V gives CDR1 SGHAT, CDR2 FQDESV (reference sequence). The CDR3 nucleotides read TGTGCCAGCAGCCCCCAGTTGAACACTGAAGCTTTCTTT. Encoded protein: CASSPQLNTEAFF.

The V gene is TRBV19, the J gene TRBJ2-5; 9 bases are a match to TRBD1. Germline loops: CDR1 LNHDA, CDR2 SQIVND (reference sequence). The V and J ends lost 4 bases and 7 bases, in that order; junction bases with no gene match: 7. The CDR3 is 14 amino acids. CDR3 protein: CASSTRDRDTTQYF. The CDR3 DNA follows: TGTGCCAGTAGTACAAGGGACAGGGACACGACCCAGTACTTC.

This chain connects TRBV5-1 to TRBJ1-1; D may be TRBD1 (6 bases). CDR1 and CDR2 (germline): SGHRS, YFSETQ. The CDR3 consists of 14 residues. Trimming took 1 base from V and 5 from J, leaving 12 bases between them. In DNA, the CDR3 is TGCGCCAGCAGCTTGCCCTCCCAGGGGACTGAAGCTTTCTTT. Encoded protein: CASSLPSQGTEAFF. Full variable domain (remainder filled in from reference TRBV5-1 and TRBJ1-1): KAGVTQTPRYLIKTRGQQVTLSCSPISGHRSVSWYQQTPGQGLQFLFEYFSETQRNKGNFPGRFSGRQFSNSRSEMNVSTLELGDSALYLCASSLPSQGTEAFFGQGTRLTVV.

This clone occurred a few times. The CDR3 loop reads CASSPRTGKGYTF. The CDR3, as DNA: TGTGCCAGCTCACCACGGACAGGAAAGGGCTACACCTTC. The chain links TRBV18 to TRBJ1-2, with TRBD1 matching 7 bases. CDR1 and CDR2 from the germline V gene are KGHSH and LQKENI. The CDR3 totals 13 residues. With V trimmed by 1 base and J by 8 bases, 4 bases remained unmatched.